This T cell receptor (beta chain) was profiled in a study of cytomegalovirus exposure and HLA in healthy donors. Study-level results: Data from an earlier analysis indicated that most TCR beta V segments were productive either about 87% or about 30% of the time.

In regard to this clone: Its antigen is currently unknown.

Healthy people donating bone marrow made up the donors. PCR amplification relied on 60 Vbeta primers (plus 13 Jbeta primers). Method: immunoSEQ multiplex PCR; TCRdb's copy keeps in-frame clones and lacks some. The sample carries about 90,000 clones, over 70% recorded once. The sample comprised PBMCs. The clonotype originates from a boy younger than 18 in good health and CMV-seronegative.

Written as DNA, the CDR3 is TGTGCCAGCAGTCCGACTAGCGGGGACAATGAGCAGTTCTTC. Residues: CASSPTSGDNEQFF. V and J are TRBV28 and TRBJ2-1; 11 nucleotides match TRBD2. The V segment lost 5 bases and the J segment 5 bases; nucleotides outside the gene matches: 2. Germline CDR1 MDHEN, CDR2 SYDVKM. This CDR3 is 14 amino acids long.